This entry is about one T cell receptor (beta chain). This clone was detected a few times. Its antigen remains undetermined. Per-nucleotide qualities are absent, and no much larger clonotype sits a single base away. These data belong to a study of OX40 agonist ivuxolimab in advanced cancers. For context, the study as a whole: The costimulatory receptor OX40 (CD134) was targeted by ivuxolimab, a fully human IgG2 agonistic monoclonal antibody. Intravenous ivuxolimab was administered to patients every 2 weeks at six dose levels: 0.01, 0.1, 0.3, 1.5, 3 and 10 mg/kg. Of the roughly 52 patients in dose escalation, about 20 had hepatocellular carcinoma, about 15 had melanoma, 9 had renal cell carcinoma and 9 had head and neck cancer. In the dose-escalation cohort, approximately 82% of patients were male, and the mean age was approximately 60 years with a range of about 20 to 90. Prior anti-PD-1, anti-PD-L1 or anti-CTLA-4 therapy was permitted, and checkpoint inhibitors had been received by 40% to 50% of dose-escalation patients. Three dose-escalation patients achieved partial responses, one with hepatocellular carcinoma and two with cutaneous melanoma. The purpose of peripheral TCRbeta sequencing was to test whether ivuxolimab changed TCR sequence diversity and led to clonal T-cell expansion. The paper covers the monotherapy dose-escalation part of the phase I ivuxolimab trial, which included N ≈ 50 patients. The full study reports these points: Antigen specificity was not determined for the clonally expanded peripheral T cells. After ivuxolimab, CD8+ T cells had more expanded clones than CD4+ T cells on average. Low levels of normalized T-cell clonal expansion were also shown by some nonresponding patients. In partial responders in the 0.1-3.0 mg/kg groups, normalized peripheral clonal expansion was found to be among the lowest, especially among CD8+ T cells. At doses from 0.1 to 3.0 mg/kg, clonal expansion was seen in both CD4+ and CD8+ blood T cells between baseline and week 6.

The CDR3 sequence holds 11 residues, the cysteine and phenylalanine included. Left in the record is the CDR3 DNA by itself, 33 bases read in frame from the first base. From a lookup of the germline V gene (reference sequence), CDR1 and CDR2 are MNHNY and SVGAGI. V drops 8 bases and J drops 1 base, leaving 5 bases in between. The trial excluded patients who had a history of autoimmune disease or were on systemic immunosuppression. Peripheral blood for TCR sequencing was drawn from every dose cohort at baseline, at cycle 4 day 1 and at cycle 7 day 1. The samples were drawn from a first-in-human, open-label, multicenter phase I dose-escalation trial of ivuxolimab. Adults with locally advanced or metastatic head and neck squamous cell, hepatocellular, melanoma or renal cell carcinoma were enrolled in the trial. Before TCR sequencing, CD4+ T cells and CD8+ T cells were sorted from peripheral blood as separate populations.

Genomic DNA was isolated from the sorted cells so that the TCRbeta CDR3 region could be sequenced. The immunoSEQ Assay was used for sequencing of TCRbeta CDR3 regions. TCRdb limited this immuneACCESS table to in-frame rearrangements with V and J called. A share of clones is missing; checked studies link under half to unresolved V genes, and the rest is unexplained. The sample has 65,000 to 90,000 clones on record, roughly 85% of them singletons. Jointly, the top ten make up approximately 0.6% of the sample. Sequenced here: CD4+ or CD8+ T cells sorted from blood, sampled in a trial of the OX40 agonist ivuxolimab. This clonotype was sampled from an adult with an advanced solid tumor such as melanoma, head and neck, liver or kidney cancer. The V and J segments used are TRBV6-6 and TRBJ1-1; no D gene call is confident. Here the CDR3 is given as CASGPNTEAFF. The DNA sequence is TGTGCCAGCGGACCGAACACTGAAGCTTTCTTT.